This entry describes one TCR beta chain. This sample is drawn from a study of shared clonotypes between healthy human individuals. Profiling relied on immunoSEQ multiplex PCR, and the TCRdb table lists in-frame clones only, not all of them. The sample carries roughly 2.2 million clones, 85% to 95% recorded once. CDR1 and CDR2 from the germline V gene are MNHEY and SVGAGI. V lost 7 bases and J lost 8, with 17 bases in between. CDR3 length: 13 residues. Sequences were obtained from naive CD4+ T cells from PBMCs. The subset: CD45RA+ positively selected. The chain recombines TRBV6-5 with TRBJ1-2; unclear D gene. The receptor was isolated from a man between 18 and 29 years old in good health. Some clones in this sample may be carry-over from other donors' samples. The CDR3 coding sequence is TGTGCCAGCAAGTTGAAGGGTGTGTCCGGCTACACCTTC. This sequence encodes CASKLKGVSGYTF.